This T cell receptor beta chain emerged from a study of T cell responses to AZD1222 COVID-19 vaccine. General study results and limits: Reportedly, nearly half the spike-specific TCRs target unmutated variant regions. Researchers took repertoire samples only after the peak T cell response had come. White British ancestry dominated among donors, who included more females, and clonal diversity was possibly underestimated.

Between the trimmed V and J ends, which lost 0 bases and 0 bases, there was a span of 9 bases. CDR3 length: 16 amino acids. Germline loops: CDR1 SGHTA, CDR2 FQGNSA. Produced via immunoSEQ multiplex PCR; TCRdb's table is partial and in-frame only. The sample contains about 270,000 clones, 85% to 95% of which appear only once. Doses given second, at about 4 or about 12 weeks, were pooled. As regards this clone: Its antigen is still unknown.

The receptor was derived from an adult who received the AZD1222 COVID-19 vaccine. Specimen: peripheral blood, collected 28 days after the second AZD1222 dose. V and J are TRBV7-2 and TRBJ1-3; D not certain. The CDR3 protein is CASSLARGSSGNTIYF. The CDR3 nucleotides are TGTGCCAGCAGCTTAGCGCGAGGGAGCTCTGGAAACACCATATATTTT.